The clone carrying this TCR beta chain was seen only a few times. This CDR3 has 16 amino acids. V shed 1 base and J 4 bases; nucleotides not matched to a gene: 7. Germline lookup yields CDR1 MDHEN and CDR2 SYDVKM. Measured with immunoSEQ multiplex PCR; TCRdb has only the in-frame clones, and not every one. Of about 250,000 clones listed, 82% were seen once; the top ten hold about 4.8%. This specimen comes from a study of blood T cell repertoires in COVID-19. The clonotype originates from a woman between 70 and 85 years old with acute or convalescent COVID-19. Sequenced: peripheral blood. V usage is TRBV28 and J usage is TRBJ1-5; 7 bases map to TRBD1. CDR3 coding DNA: TGTGCCAGCAGTTTATTCCAGGGGGGCGGGAATCAGCCCCAGCATTTT. Translated: CASSLFQGGGNQPQHF.